What follows are 5 T cell receptor beta chains derived from one specimen sequenced in a study of T cell changes during pregnancy in multiple sclerosis. Some clones are missing from TCRdb's copy, which holds only in-frame ones; the method was immunoSEQ multiplex PCR. This sample has around 50,000 clones, with approximately 92% found just once. The sequencing here drew on CD8+ T cells from peripheral blood mononuclear cells, taken in the second trimester of pregnancy. The source is a female donor with multiple sclerosis, enrolled in a pregnancy study.

The chain has TRBV7-9 and TRBJ1-5; D possibly corresponds to TRBD1 (6 bases). V was clipped by 3 bases and J by 4 bases, with 10 bases between them. This CDR3 has 14 amino acids. The germline V gene encodes CDR1 SEHNR and CDR2 FQNEAQ (reference sequence). Here the CDR3 reads CASSLDQGNQPQHF. The CDR3 DNA sequence: TGTGCCAGCAGCTTGGACCAGGGGAATCAGCCCCAGCATTTT.

This chain joins TRBV6-5 and TRBJ1-1; 7 bases match TRBD1. The CDR3 is 13 residues long. Germline-derived CDR1 and CDR2 are MNHEY and SVGAGI. The ends lost 8 bases at V and 4 bases at J; junction bases unmatched: 7. The CDR3 nucleotides are TGTGCCAGCCGAACAGGGGTAGGCACTGAAGCTTTCTTT. Amino acid sequence: CASRTGVGTEAFF.

V and J are TRBV6-4 and TRBJ1-2, with unresolved D. V was shortened by 2 bases and J by 5 bases, with 9 bases between the two germline ends. This CDR3 region has 13 residues. In germline, CDR1 is MRHNA, CDR2 SNTAGT. CDR3 sequence: CASSDDAGYGYTF. CDR3 bases: TGTGCCAGCAGTGACGATGCAGGTTATGGCTACACCTTC.

The rearrangement uses TRBV9 and TRBJ2-3, with 10 bases lining up with TRBD2. The V and J ends lost 3 bases and 3 bases, in that order; junction bases with no gene match: 10. The CDR3 totals 17 residues. Per germline, CDR1 SGDLS and CDR2 YYNGEE. The CDR3, as DNA: TGTGCCAGCAGCGCAACCCCGGGACTAGCGTGGACAGATACGCAGTATTTT. It yields the protein CASSATPGLAWTDTQYF.

This CDR3 is CSVATAATGWDRYNEQFF. CDR3 bases: TGCAGCGTTGCGACCGCAGCAACAGGCTGGGACAGGTACAATGAGCAGTTCTTC. This sequence joins TRBV29-1 and TRBJ2-1, with TRBD1 matching 8 bases. CDR3 length: 18 amino acids. Germline V gene sequence: CDR1 SQVTM, CDR2 ANQGSEA. The V gene end was trimmed by 4 bases and the J gene end by 4 bases; junction bases not matched to a gene: 18.